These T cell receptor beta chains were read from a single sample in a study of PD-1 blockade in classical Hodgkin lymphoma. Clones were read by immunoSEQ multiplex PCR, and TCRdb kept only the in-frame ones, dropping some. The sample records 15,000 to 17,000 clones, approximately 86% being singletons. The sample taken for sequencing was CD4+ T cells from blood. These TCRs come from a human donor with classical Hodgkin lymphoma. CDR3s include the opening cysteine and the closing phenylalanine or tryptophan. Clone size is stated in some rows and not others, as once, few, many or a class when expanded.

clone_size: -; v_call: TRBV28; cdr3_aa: CASSVAGGSYNEQFF
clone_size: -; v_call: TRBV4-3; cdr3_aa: CASSYKQGSANTIYF
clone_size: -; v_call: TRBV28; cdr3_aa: CASSQTGTQETQYF
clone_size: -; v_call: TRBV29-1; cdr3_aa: CSVYARDRARGEQYF
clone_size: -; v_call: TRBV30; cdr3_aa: CAWSVKAISTGNTIYF
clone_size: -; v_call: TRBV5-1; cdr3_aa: CASSFVTSGSSYEQYF
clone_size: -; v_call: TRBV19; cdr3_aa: CASSLGTSTDTQYF
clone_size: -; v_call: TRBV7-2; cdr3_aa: CASSLAGGETQYF
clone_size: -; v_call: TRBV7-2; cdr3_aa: CASSPRLAGDNEQFF
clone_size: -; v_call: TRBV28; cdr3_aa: CASSLQPGNQYF
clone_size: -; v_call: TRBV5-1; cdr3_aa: CASRRQGDGQETQYF
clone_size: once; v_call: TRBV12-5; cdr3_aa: CASGTLPENQPQHF
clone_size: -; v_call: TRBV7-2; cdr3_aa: CASSFVTREAGGQYF
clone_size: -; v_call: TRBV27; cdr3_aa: CASSLAWGGGSQPQHF
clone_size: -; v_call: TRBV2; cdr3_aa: CASRGDTYEQYF
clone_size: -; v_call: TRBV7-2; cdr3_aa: CASSLERYGEQYF
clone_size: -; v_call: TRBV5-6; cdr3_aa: CASSLYGPLSGNTIYF
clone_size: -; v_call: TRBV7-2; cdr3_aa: CASRRTSGSHYEQYF
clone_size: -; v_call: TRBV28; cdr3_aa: CASTPQGYEQYF
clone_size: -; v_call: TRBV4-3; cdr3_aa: CASSQDRGREKLFF
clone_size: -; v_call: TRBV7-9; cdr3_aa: CASSISTGMGEKLFF
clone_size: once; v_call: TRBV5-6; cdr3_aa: CASSLNSLYEQYF
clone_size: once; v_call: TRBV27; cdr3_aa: CASRPRVRHNQPQHF
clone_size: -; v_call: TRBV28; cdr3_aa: CSTGAGGNTGELFF
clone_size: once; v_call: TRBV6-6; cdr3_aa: CATYGTSNTGELFF
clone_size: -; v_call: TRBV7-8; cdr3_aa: CASSSGQGAKNIQYF
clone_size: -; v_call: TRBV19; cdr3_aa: CASRGRNYGYTF
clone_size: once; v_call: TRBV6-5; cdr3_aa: CASSPQSGLGEQYF
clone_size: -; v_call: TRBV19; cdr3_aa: CASSIPTVSGNTIYF
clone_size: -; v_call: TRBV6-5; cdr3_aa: CASSYSRQGYEQYF
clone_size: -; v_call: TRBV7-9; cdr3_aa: CASSFGGQGGNQPQHF
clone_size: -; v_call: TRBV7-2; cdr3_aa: CASRRGTGELFF
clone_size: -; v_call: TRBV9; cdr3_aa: CASSVSTPLAGPQHF
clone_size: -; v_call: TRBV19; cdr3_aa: CASSALAGGQETQYF
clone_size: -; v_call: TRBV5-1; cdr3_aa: CASVRLAGGRREQFF
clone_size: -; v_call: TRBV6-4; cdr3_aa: CASSPDRGYEQYF
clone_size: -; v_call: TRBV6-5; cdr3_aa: CASKVGSRGTDTQYF
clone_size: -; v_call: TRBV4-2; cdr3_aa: CASSQVTGGNEKLFF
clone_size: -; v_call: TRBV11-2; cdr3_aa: CASSLELGDPLHF
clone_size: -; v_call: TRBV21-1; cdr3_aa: CASSIPGQTPRYGYTF
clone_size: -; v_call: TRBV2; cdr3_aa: CASSKGRGANQPQHF
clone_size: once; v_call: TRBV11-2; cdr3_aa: CASSSGTVMKRVFF
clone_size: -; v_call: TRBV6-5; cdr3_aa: CASSYSTMGWRETQYF
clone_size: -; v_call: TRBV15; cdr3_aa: CATSFTGGGNQPQHF
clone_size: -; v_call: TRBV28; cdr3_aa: CASSLSGLGILDGELFF
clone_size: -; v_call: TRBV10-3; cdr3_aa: CAIAGGQGDSPLHF
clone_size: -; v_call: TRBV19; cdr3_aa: CASSPQSNQPQHF
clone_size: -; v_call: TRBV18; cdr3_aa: CASSPRQGDEQFF